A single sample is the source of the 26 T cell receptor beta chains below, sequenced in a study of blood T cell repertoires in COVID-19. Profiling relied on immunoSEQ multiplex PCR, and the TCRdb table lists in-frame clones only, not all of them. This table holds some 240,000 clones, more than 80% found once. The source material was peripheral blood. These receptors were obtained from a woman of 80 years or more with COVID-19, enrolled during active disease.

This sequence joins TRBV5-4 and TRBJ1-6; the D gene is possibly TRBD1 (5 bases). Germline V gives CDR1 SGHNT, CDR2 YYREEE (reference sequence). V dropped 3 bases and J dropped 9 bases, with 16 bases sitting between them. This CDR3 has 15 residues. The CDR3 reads CASSSDSSGGSPLHF. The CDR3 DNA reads TGTGCCAGCAGCTCTGACAGTTCCGGGGGTTCACCCCTCCACTTT.

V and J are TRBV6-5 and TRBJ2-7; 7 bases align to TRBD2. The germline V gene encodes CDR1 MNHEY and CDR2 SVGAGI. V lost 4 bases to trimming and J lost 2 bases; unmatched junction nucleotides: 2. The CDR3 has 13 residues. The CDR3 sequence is CASSLAGTYEQYF. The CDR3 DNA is TGTGCCAGCAGTTTAGCGGGTACCTACGAGCAGTACTTC.

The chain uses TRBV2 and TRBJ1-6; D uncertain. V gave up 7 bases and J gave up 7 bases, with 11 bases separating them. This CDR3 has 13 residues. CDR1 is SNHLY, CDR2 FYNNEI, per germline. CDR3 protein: CASTGSPNSPLHF. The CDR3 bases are TGTGCCAGCACGGGTTCTCCGAATTCACCCCTCCACTTT.

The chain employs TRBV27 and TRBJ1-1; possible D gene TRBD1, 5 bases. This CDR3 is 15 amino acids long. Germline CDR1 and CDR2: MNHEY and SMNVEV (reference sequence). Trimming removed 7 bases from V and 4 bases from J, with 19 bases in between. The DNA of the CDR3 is TGTGCCAGCACGCCGGACATATCTCGAGCCACTGAAGCTTTCTTT. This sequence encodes CASTPDISRATEAFF.

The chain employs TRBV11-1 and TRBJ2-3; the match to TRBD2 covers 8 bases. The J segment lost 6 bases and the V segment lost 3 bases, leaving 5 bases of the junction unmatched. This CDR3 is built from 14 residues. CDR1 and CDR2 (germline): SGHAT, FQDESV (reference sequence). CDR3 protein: CASSFREGSDTQYF. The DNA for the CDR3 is TGTGCCAGCAGCTTCCGGGAGGGTTCGGATACGCAGTATTTT.

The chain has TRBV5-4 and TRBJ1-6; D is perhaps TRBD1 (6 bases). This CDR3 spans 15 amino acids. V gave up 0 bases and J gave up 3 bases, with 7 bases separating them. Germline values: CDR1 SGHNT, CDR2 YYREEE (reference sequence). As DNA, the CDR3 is TGTGCCAGCAGCTTGGGGACAGACTATAATTCACCCCTCCACTTT. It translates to CASSLGTDYNSPLHF.

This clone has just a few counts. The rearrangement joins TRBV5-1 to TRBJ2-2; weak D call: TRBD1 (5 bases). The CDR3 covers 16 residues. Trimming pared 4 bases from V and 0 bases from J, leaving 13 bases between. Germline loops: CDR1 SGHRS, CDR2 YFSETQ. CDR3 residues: CASSTGDSANTGELFF. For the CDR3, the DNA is TGCGCCAGCAGCACCGGTGACAGCGCGAACACCGGGGAGCTGTTTTTT.

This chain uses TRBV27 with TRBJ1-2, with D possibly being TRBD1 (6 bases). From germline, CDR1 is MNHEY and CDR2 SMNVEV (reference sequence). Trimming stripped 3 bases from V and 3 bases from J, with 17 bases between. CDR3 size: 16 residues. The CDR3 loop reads CASSFSGVRVDYGYTF. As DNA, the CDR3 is TGTGCCAGCAGTTTCTCAGGGGTTAGGGTGGACTATGGCTACACCTTC.

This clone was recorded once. CDR3 residues: CASSLSGTPSSYNSPLHF. CDR3 in DNA: TGTGCCAGCAGTTTATCAGGGACACCGAGCTCCTATAATTCACCCCTCCACTTT. The chain carries TRBV27 and TRBJ1-6, with D maybe TRBD1 (6 bases). Germline V CDR1 and CDR2: MNHEY, SMNVEV (reference sequence). This CDR3 is 18 amino acids long. Between the trimmed V and J ends, which lost 0 bases and 0 bases, there was a span of 12 bases.

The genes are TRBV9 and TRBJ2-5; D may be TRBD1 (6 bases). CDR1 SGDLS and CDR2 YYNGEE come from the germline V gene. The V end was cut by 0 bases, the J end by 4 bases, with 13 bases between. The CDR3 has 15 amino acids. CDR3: CASSVGAGDGETQYF. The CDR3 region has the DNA TGTGCCAGCAGCGTAGGGGCAGGGGATGGAGAGACCCAGTACTTC.

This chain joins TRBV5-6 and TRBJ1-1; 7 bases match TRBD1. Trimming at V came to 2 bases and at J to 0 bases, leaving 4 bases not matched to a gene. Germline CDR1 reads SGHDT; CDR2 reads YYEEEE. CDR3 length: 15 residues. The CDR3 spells CASSLGQVMNTEAFF. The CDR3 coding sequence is TGTGCCAGCAGCTTAGGACAGGTCATGAACACTGAAGCTTTCTTT.

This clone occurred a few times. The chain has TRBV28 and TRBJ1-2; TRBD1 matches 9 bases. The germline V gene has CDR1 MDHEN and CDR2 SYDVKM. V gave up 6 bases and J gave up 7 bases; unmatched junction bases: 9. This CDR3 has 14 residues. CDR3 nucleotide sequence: TGTGCCAGCAGCCCCACGACAGGGGGAAGTGGCTACACCTTC. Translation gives CASSPTTGGSGYTF.

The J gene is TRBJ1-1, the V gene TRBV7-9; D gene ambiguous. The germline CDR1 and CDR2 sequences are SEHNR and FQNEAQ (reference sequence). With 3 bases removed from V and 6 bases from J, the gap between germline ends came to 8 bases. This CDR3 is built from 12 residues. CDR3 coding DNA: TGTGCCAGCAGCTTGTCTCTCTCTGAAGCTTTCTTT. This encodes CASSLSLSEAFF.

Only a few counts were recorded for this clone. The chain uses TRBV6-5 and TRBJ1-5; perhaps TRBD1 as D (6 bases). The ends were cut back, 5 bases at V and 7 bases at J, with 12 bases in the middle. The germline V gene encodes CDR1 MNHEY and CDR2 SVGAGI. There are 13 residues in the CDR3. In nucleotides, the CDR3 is TGTGCCAGCAGTCTACAGGGTGGGCAGCCCCAGCATTTT. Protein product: CASSLQGGQPQHF.

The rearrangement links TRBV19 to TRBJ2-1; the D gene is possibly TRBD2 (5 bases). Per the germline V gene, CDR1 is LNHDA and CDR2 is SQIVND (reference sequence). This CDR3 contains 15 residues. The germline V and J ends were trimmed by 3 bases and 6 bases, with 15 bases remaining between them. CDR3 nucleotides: TGTGCCAGTAGTATGACCCGAGGGCTAAGCAATGAGCAGTTCTTC. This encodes CASSMTRGLSNEQFF.

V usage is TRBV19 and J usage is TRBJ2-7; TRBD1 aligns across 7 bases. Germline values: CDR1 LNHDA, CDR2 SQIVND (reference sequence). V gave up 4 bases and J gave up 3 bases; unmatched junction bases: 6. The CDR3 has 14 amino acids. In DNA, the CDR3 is TGTGCCAGTAGTACTGAGACAGGGCGCTACGAGCAGTACTTC. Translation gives CASSTETGRYEQYF. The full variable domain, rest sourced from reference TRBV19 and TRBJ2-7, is DGGITQSPKYLFRKEGQNVTLSCEQNLNHDAMYWYRQDPGQGLRLIYYSQIVNDFQKGDIAEGYSVSREKKESFPLTVTSAQKNPTAFYLCASSTETGRYEQYFGPGTRLTVT.

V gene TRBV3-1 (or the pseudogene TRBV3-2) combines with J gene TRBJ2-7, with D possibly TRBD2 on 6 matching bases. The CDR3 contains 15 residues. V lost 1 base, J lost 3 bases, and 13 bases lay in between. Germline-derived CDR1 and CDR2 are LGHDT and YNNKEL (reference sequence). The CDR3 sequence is CASSQAPGGNYEQYF. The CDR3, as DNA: TGTGCCAGCAGCCAAGCCCCCGGCGGGAACTACGAGCAGTACTTC.

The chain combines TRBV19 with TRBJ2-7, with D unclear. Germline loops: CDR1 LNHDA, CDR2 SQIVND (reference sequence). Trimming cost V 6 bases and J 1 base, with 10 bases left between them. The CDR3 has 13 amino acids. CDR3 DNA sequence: TGTGCCAGTAGCAATGGGCGATCCTACGAGCAGTACTTC. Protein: CASSNGRSYEQYF.

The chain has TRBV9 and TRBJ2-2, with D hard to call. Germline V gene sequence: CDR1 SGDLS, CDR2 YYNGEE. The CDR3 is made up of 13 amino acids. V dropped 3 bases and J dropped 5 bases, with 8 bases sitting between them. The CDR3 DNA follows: TGTGCCAGCAGCGACACAGTTACCGGGGAGCTGTTTTTT. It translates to CASSDTVTGELFF.

The CDR3 spells CAIKLRVDTEAFF. CDR3 coding DNA: TGTGCCATCAAGCTCAGGGTGGACACTGAAGCTTTCTTT. V usage is TRBV10-3 and J usage is TRBJ1-1; TRBD1 might be the D (5 bases). Trimming removed 7 bases at V and 3 bases at J, with 12 bases between. Looked up from germline, CDR1 is ENHRY and CDR2 is SYGVKD. This CDR3 is 13 amino acids long.

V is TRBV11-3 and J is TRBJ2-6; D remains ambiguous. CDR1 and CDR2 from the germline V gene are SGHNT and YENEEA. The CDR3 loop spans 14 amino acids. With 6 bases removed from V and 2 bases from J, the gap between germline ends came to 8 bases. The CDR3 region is CASSNTTGANVLTF. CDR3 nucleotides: TGTGCCAGCAGTAATACTACTGGGGCCAACGTCCTGACTTTC.

The CDR3 coding sequence is TGTGCCAGCAGCGAGGGGGGACAGAGGACGAATCAGCCCCAGCATTTT. Protein: CASSEGGQRTNQPQHF. V is TRBV7-2 and J is TRBJ1-5; 7 bases align to TRBD1. CDR3 size: 16 residues. From germline, CDR1 is SGHTA and CDR2 FQGNSA. Germline trimming cut 5 bases from V and 4 bases from J; bases unmatched to any gene: 11.

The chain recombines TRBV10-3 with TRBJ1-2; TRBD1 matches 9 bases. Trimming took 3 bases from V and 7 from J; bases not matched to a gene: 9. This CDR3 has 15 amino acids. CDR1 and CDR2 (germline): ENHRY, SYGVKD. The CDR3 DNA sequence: TGTGCCATCAGTGACCCGGACAGGGGTGGCTTTGGCTACACCTTC. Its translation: CAISDPDRGGFGYTF.

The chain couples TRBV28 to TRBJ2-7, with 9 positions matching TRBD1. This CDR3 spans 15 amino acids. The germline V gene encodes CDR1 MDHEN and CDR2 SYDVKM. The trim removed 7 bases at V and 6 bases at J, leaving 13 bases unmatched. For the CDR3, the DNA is TGTGCCAGCACGGAGTCCGGGACAGGGATCACCGAGCAGTACTTC. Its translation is CASTESGTGITEQYF.

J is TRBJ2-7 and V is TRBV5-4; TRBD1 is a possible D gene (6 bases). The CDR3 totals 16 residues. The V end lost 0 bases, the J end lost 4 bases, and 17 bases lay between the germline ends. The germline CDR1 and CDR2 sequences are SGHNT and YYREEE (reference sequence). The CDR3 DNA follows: TGTGCCAGCAGCTTGGGGACAGCCCTTGTACCATACGAGCAGTACTTC. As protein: CASSLGTALVPYEQYF.

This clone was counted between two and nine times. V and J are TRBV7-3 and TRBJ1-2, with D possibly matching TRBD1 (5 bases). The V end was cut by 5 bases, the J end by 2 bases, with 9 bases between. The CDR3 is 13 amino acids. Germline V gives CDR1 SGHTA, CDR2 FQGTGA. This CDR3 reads CASSPTANYGYTF. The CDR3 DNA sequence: TGTGCCAGCAGCCCGACAGCAAACTATGGCTACACCTTC.